This TCR beta chain was sequenced in a study of T cell responses to AZD1222 COVID-19 vaccine (dated by TCRdb to the early 2020s). For the wider study: TCR sequencing covered more than 230 trial participants: 200 to 220 given two doses of AZD1222 and 26 given two doses of MenACWY control vaccine. Trial participants were enrolled into age subgroups of 18-55, 56-69 and 70-plus years, which contained 148, 28 and 57 TCR-sequenced participants, respectively. What the study reported, not specific to this receptor: Because no day 14 peak-response samples were available, repertoires were characterized only after the peak T cell response. Reportedly, close to half of the unique spike-specific TCRs recognized epitopes lying outside the regions that are mutated in the B.1.351 and B.1.1.7 variants. Conclusions about previously exposed vaccinees are limited because only a handful of AZD1222 recipients were SARS-CoV-2 seropositive at baseline. In the small 56-69-year group, the increase in depth fell short of significance, most likely because of low power. Most participants were white British and females outnumbered males, and the authors suggested that clonal diversity may have been underestimated. The whole spike protein was spanned by vaccine-associated CD4 TCRs, and dominant responses were seen in regions 160-218 and 743-854. After two AZD1222 doses, spike-specific TCR breadth and depth were significantly higher than at day 0 and than in MenACWY recipients.

The CDR3 regions of human TCRbeta chains were analyzed by immunosequencing. The authors' pipeline ran thus. TCRs in the repertoires were matched against a reference library of SARS-CoV-2-specific TCRs that had been generated with the MIRA antigen-specificity platform. Breadth meant the fraction of unique TCRs that were SARS-CoV-2-associated, whereas depth meant the fraction of total T cells that were SARS-CoV-2-associated. Using the MIRA data, every spike-specific TCR was mapped to the spike region that the TCR reacted to and assigned to either a CD4 or a CD8 class. Log10-transformed breadth and depth values were compared by one-way ANOVA with Sidak's multiple comparisons tests. TCRdb limited this immuneACCESS table to in-frame rearrangements with V and J called. A share of clones is missing; checked studies link under half to unresolved V genes, and the rest is unexplained. V, J and clone size were drawn from that table, and D and trimming were deduced from the DNA. For this sample the table gives approximately 100,000 clones, of which 75% to 90% were detected only once. The ten biggest clones cover roughly 5% of the sample.

Explained via the paper, the time point label denotes: about 28 days (+/-7) after the second vaccine dose. Because spike-specific TCR depth and breadth did not differ between the two schedules, AZD1222 recipients who got a second dose at roughly 4 weeks were pooled with those who got a second dose at roughly 12 weeks. Samples from vaccinated people were obtained from the UK trials COV001 and COV002, which included a single-blind randomized controlled phase 2/3 trial of AZD1222 (ChAdOx1 nCoV-19) in healthy adults. For TCRbeta chain sequencing, PBMC samples were collected from trial participants at day 0 and at day 28 after the second dose. This clone was recorded once. Its specific antigen is unknown. Base qualities are not provided; no much larger clone lies one nucleotide away. CDR1 SEHNR and CDR2 FQNEAQ were looked up in the germline V gene (reference sequence). The CDR3 runs 15 amino acids, cysteine and phenylalanine included. Kept here is only the CDR3 DNA, which spans 45 bases and is read in frame from base 1. Unmatched junction bases come to 18, with V trimmed by 11 bases and J by 10 bases.

Sequenced here: peripheral blood, sampled 28 days after the second AZD1222 dose. This clonotype originated in an adult who received the AZD1222 COVID-19 vaccine. The rearrangement combines TRBV7-9 with TRBJ2-4, with TRBD2 identical over 9 junction bases. The nucleotide sequence is given as TGTGCCTCCACAATGAGGGCGGGAGGGCCTGATATTCAGTACTTC. Translated, it gives CASTMRAGGPDIQYF.